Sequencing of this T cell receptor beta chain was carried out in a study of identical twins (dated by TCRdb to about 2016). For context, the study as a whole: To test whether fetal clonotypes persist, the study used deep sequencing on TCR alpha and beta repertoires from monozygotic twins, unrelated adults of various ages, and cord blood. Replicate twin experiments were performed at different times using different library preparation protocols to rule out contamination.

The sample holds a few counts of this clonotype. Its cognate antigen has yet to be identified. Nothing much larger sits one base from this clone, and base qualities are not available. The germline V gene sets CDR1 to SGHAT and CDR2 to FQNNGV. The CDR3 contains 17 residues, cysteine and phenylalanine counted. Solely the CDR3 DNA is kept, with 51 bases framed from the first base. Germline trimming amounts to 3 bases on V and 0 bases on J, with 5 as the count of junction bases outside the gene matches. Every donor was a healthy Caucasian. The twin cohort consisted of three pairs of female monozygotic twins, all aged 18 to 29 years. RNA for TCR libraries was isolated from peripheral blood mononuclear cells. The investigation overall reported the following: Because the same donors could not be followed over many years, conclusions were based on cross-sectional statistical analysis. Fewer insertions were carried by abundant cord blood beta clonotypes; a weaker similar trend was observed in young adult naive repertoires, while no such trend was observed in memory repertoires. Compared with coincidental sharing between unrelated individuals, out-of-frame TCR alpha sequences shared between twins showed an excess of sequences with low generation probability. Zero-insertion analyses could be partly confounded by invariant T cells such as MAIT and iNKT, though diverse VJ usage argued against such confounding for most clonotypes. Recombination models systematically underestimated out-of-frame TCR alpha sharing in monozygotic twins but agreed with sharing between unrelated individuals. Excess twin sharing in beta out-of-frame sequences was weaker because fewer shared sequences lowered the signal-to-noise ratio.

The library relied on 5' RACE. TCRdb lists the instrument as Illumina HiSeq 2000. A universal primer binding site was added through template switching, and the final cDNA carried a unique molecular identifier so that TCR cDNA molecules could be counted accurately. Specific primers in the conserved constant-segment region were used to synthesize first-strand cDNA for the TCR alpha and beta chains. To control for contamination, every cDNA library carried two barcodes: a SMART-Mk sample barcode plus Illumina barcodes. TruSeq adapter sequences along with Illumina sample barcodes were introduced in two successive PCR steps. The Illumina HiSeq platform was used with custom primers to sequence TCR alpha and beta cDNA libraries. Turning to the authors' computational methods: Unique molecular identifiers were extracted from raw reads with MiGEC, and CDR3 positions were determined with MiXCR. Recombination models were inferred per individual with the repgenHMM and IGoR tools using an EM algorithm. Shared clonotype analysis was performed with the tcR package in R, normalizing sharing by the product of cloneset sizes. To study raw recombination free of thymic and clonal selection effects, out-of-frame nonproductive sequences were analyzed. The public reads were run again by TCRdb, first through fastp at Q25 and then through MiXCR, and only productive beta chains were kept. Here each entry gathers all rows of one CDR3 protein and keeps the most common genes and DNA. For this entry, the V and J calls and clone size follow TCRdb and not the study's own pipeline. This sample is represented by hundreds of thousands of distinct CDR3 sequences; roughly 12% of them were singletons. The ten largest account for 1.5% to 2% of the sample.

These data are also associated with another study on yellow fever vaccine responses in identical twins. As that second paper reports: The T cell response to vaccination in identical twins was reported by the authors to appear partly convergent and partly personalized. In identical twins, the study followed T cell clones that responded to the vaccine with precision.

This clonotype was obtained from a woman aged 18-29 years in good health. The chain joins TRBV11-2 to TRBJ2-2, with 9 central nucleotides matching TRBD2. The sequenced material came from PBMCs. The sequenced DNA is TGTGCCAGCAGCTTGGGGACTAGCTTGACGAACACCGGGGAGCTGTTTTTT. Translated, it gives CASSLGTSLTNTGELFF.